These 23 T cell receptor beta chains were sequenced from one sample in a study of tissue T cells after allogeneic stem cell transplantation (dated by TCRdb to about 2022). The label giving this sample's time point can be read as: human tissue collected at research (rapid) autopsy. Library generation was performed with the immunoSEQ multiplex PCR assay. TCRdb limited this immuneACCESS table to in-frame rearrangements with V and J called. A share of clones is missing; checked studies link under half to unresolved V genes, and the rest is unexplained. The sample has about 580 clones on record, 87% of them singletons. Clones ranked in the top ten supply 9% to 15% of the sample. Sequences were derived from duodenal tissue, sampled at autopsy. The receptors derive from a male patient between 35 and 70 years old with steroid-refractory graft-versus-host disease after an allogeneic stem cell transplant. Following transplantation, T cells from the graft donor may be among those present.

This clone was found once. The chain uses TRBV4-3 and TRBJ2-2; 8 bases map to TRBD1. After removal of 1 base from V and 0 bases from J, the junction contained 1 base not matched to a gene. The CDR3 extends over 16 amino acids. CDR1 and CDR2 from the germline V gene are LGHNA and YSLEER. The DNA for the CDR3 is TGCGCCAGCAGCCAAGGGACAGGGCCGAACACCGGGGAGCTGTTTTTT. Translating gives CASSQGTGPNTGELFF.

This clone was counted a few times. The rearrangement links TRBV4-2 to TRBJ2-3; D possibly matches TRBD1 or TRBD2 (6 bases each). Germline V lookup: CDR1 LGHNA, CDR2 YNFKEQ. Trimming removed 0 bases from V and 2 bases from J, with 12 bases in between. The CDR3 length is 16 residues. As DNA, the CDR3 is TGTGCCAGCAGCCAAGAGGGGGGCTCCCCCACAGATACGCAGTATTTT. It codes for CASSQEGGSPTDTQYF.

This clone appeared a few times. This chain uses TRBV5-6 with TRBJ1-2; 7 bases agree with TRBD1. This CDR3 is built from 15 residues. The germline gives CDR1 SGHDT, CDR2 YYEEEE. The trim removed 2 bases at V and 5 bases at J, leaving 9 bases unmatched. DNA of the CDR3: TGTGCCAGCAGCTTCCGGACAGGACCCCAATATGGCTACACCTTC. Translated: CASSFRTGPQYGYTF.

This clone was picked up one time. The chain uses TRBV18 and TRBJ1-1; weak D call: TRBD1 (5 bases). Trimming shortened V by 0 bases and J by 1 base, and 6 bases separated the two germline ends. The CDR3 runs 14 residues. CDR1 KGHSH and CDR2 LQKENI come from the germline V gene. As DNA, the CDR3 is TGTGCCAGCTCACCACCGGGGGGGAACACTGAAGCTTTCTTT. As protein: CASSPPGGNTEAFF.

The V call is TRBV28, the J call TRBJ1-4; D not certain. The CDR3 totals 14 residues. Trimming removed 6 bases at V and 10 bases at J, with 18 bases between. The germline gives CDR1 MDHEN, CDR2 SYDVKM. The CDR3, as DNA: TGTGCCAGCAGAGACGGACTCCACTCGGCAAAACTGTTTTTT. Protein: CASRDGLHSAKLFF.

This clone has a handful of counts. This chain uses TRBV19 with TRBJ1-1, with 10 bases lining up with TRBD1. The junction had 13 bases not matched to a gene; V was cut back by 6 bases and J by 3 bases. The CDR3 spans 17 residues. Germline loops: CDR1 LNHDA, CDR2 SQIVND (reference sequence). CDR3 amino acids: CASSLTGTGDRHTEAFF. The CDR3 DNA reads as TGTGCCAGTAGCCTCACCGGGACAGGGGACCGGCACACTGAAGCTTTCTTT.

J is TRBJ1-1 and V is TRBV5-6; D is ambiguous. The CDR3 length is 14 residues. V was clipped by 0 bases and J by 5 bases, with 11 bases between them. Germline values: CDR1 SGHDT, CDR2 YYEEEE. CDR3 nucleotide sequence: TGTGCCAGCAGCTTGGACGGGTCACGGACTGAAGCTTTCTTT. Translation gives CASSLDGSRTEAFF.

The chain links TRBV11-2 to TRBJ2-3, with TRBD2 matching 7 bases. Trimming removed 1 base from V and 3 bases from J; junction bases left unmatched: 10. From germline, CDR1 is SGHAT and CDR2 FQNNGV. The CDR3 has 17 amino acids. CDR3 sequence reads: CASSLGSAAGSTDTQYF. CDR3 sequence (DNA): TGTGCCAGCAGCTTAGGATCTGCAGCGGGGTCGACAGATACGCAGTATTTT. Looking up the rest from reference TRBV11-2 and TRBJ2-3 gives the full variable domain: EAGVAQSPRYKIIEKRQSVAFWCNPISGHATLYWYQQILGQGPKLLIQFQNNGVVDDSQLPKDRFSAERLKGVDSTLKIQPAKLEDSAVYLCASSLGSAAGSTDTQYFGPGTRLTVL.

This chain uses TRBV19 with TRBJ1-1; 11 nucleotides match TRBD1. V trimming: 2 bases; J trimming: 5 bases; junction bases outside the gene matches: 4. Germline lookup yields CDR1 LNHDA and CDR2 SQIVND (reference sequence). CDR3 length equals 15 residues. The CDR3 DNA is TGTGCCAGTAGTATACGGACAGGGGGCAGAACTGAAGCTTTCTTT. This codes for CASSIRTGGRTEAFF. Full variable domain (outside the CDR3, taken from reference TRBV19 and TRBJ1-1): DGGITQSPKYLFRKEGQNVTLSCEQNLNHDAMYWYRQDPGQGLRLIYYSQIVNDFQKGDIAEGYSVSREKKESFPLTVTSAQKNPTAFYLCASSIRTGGRTEAFFGQGTRLTVV.

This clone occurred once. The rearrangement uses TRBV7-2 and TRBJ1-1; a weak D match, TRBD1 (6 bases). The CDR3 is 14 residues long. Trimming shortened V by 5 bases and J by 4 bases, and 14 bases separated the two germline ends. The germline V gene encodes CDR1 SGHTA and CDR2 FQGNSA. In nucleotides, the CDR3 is TGTGCCAGCAGCATACAGGGCGGTGGCACTGAAGCTTTCTTT. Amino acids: CASSIQGGGTEAFF. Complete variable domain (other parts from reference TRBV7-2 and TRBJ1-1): GAGVSQSPSNKVTEKGKDVELRCDPISGHTALYWYRQSLGQGLEFLIYFQGNSAPDKSGLPSDRFSAERTGGSVSTLTIQRTQQEDSAVYLCASSIQGGGTEAFFGQGTRLTVV.

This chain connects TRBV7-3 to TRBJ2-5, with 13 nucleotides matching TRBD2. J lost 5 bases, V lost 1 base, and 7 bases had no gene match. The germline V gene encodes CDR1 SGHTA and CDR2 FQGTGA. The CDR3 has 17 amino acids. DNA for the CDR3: TGTGCCAGCAGCTTAAGGGGGACTAGCGGGGTTGTGGAGACCCAGTACTTC. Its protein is CASSLRGTSGVVETQYF. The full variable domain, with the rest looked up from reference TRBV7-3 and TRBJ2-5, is GAGVSQTPSNKVTEKGKYVELRCDPISGHTALYWYRQSLGQGPEFLIYFQGTGAADDSGLPNDRFFAVRPEGSVSTLKIQRTERGDSAVYLCASSLRGTSGVVETQYFGPGTRLLVL.

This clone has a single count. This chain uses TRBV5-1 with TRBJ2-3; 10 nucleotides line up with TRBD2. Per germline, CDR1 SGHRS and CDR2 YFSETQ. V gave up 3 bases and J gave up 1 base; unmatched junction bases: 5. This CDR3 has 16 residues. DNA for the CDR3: TGCGCCAGCAGCTCCGAGCGGGGGGGTGGCACAGATACGCAGTATTTT. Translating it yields CASSSERGGGTDTQYF.

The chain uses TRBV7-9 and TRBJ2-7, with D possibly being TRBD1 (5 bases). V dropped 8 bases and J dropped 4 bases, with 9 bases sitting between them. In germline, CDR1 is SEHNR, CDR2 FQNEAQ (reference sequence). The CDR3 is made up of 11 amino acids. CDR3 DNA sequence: TGTGCCAGCTCAGGGTTGTACGAGCAGTACTTC. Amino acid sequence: CASSGLYEQYF.

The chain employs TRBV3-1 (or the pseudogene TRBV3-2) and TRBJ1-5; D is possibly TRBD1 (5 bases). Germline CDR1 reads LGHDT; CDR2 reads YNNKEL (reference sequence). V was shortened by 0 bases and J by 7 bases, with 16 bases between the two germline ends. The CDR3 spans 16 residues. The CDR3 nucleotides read TGTGCCAGCAGCCAAGATAGCAGGGCCTCGGGACAGCCCCAGCATTTT. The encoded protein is CASSQDSRASGQPQHF.

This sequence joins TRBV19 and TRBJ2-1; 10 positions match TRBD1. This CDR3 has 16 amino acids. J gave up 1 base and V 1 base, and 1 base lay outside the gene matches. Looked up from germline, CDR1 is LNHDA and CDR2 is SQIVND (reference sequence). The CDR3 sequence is CASSIGQGASYNEQFF. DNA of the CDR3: TGTGCCAGTAGTATAGGACAGGGGGCTTCCTACAATGAGCAGTTCTTC. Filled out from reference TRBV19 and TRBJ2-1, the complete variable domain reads DGGITQSPKYLFRKEGQNVTLSCEQNLNHDAMYWYRQDPGQGLRLIYYSQIVNDFQKGDIAEGYSVSREKKESFPLTVTSAQKNPTAFYLCASSIGQGASYNEQFFGPGTRLTVL.

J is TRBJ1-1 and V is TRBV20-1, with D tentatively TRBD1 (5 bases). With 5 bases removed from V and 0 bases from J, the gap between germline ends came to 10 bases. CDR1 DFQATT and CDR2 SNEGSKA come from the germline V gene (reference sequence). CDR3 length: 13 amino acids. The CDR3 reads CSARGTVNTEAFF. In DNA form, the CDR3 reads TGCAGTGCTCGTGGGACGGTGAACACTGAAGCTTTCTTT.

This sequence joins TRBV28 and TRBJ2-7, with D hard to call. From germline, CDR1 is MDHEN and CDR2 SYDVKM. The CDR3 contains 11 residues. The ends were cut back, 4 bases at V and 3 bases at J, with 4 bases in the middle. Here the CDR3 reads CASSSIYEQYF. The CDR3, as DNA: TGTGCCAGCAGTTCAATCTACGAGCAGTACTTC.

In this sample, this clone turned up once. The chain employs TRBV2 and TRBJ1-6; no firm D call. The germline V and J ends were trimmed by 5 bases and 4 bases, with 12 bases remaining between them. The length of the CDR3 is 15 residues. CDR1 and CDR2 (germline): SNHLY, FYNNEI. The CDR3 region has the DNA TGTGCCAGCAGTCCAAGTGGGCAGTATAATTCACCCCTCCACTTT. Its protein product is CASSPSGQYNSPLHF.

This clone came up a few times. CDR3 sequence reads: CASSERLSEGLYEQYF. In DNA, the CDR3 is TGTGCCAGCAGCGAAAGGCTATCCGAGGGGCTCTACGAGCAGTACTTC. The chain combines TRBV9 with TRBJ2-7; D could derive from TRBD1 or TRBD2 (5 bases each). This CDR3 has 16 residues. Trimming shortened V by 3 bases and J by 3 bases, and 19 bases separated the two germline ends. Germline V gene lookup returns CDR1 SGDLS and CDR2 YYNGEE. Combining the CDR3 with reference TRBV9 and TRBJ2-7 gives the whole variable domain DSGVTQTPKHLITATGQRVTLRCSPRSGDLSVYWYQQSLDQGLQFLIQYYNGEERAKGNILERFSAQQFPDLHSELNLSSLELGDSALYFCASSERLSEGLYEQYFGPGTRLTVT.

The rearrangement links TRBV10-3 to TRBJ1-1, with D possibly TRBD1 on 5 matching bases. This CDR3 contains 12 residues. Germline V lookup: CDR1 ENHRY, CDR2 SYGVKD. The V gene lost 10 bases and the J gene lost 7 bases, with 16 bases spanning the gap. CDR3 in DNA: TGTGCCACGGGGGAGTACGAGGTTGAAGCTTTCTTT. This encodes CATGEYEVEAFF.

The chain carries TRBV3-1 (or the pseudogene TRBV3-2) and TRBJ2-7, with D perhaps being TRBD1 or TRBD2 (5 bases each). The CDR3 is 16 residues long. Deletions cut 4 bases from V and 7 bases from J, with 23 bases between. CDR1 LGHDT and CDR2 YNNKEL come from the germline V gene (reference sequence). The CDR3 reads CASSPLRVRERKEQYF. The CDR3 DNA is TGTGCCAGCAGCCCACTACGAGTCAGGGAGAGGAAGGAGCAGTACTTC.

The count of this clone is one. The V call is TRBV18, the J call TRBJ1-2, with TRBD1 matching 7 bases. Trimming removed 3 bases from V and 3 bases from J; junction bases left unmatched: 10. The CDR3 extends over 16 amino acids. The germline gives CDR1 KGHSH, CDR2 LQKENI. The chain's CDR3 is CASSPQGGRADYGYTF. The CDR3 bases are TGTGCCAGCTCACCCCAAGGGGGCAGGGCGGACTATGGCTACACCTTC.

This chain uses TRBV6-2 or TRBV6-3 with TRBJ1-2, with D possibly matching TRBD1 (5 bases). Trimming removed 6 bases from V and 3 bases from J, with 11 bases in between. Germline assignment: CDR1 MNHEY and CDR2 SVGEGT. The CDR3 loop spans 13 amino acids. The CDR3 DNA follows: TGTGCCAGCAGCCTACAGGAGTACTATGGCTACACCTTC. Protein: CASSLQEYYGYTF.